This T cell receptor beta chain was sequenced for a study of blood T cell repertoires in COVID-19. Measured with immunoSEQ multiplex PCR; TCRdb has only the in-frame clones, and not every one. The table has more than 90,000 clones, around 85% seen once; the top ten hold around 1.9%. V shed 0 bases and J shed 3 bases, with 11 bases lying between them. Germline assignment: CDR1 SGHRS and CDR2 YFSETQ. This CDR3 is built from 15 residues. The sample comprised peripheral blood. This clonotype was sampled from a woman in her seventies with active or convalescent COVID-19. The V and J genes are TRBV5-1 and TRBJ2-3; D unresolved. CDR3 sequence: CASSLGPQMTDTQYF. The CDR3 region has the DNA TGCGCCAGCAGCTTGGGGCCTCAGATGACAGATACGCAGTATTTT.